A single sample is the source of the 32 T cell receptor beta chains below, sequenced in a study of blood T cell repertoires in COVID-19. Profiling relied on immunoSEQ multiplex PCR, and the TCRdb table lists in-frame clones only, not all of them. The sample yields 300,000 to 350,000 clones, 87% seen once. Sequenced material: peripheral blood. These receptors came from a man aged 30 to 45 with COVID-19, enrolled during active disease.

This clone was detected a few times. The gene calls are TRBV4-1 and TRBJ1-2; D uncertain. This CDR3 region has 15 residues. V was pared by 0 bases and J by 3 bases, with 11 bases between. The germline V gene has CDR1 MGHRA and CDR2 YSYEKL. CDR3 residues: CASSQDVWQDYGYTF. The CDR3 DNA sequence: TGCGCCAGCAGCCAAGATGTTTGGCAAGACTATGGCTACACCTTC.

The genes are TRBV7-2 and TRBJ2-1; 7 bases are shared with TRBD2. Trimming took 4 bases from V and 3 from J; bases not matched to a gene: 6. The germline gives CDR1 SGHTA, CDR2 FQGNSA. The CDR3 runs to 15 residues. As DNA, the CDR3 is TGTGCCAGCAGCTGGGAATGGGGGGGCTACAATGAGCAGTTCTTC. Its translation is CASSWEWGGYNEQFF.

The rearrangement joins TRBV5-4 to TRBJ1-1; D remains unclear. The CDR3 consists of 15 residues. V was trimmed by 0 bases and J by 7 bases, leaving 16 bases between them. Germline V gene data show CDR1 as SGHNT and CDR2 as YYREEE (reference sequence). This CDR3 is CASSLAATLMDEAFF. CDR3 DNA sequence: TGTGCCAGCAGCTTGGCCGCGACTCTTATGGATGAAGCTTTCTTT.

This rearrangement joins TRBV12-3 or TRBV12-4 to TRBJ2-7; unclear D gene. This CDR3 is built from 13 residues. The V gene lost 6 bases and the J gene lost 5 bases, with 14 bases spanning the gap. CDR3 sequence: CASRERVLDEQYF. Here the CDR3 DNA reads TGTGCCAGCAGGGAGCGAGTTCTTGACGAGCAGTACTTC.

The V gene is TRBV5-1, the J gene TRBJ1-2; 7 bases line up with TRBD1. Germline V gene sequence: CDR1 SGHRS, CDR2 YFSETQ. The V and J ends lost 3 bases and 5 bases, in that order; junction bases with no gene match: 10. CDR3 length: 15 amino acids. This CDR3 is CASSSSPGTEYGYTF. The CDR3 coding sequence is TGCGCCAGCAGCTCCAGCCCCGGGACAGAGTATGGCTACACCTTC.

J is TRBJ1-2 and V is TRBV19; no firm D call. Trimming shortened V by 5 bases and J by 2 bases, and 6 bases separated the two germline ends. Germline loops: CDR1 LNHDA, CDR2 SQIVND (reference sequence). This CDR3 has 12 residues. The CDR3 DNA follows: TGTGCCAGTAGTTTTGGCAACTATGGCTACACCTTC. Protein: CASSFGNYGYTF.

This clone was found once. The gene calls are TRBV6-5 and TRBJ1-6, with a weak D call TRBD1 (5 bases). The CDR3 has 15 residues. Between the trimmed V and J ends, which lost 5 bases and 6 bases, there was a span of 14 bases. Germline loops: CDR1 MNHEY, CDR2 SVGAGI. DNA of the CDR3: TGTGCCAGCAGTCCTTTGGGGGGGGGTAATTCACCCCTCCACTTT. Protein product: CASSPLGGGNSPLHF.

This clone was counted only a few times. The V and J genes are TRBV18 and TRBJ1-1; TRBD1 matches 7 bases. V gave up 4 bases and J gave up 1 base; unmatched junction bases: 9. This CDR3 region has 16 residues. Germline V gives CDR1 KGHSH, CDR2 LQKENI. DNA for the CDR3: TGTGCCAGCTCACTTCCCGGGACAGCGGGGAACACTGAAGCTTTCTTT. Protein: CASSLPGTAGNTEAFF. Based on the CDR3 plus reference TRBV18 and TRBJ1-1, the full variable domain is NAGVMQNPRHLVRRRGQEARLRCSPMKGHSHVYWYRQLPEEGLKFMVYLQKENIIDESGMPKERFSAEFPKEGPSILRIQQVVRGDSAAYFCASSLPGTAGNTEAFFGQGTRLTVV.

CDR3 amino acids: CASSGLGQGGEKLFF. The CDR3 region has the DNA TGTGCCAGTAGTGGGTTGGGACAGGGCGGCGAAAAACTGTTTTTT. This chain joins TRBV19 and TRBJ1-4, with TRBD1 identical over 9 bases. The CDR3 consists of 15 residues. Germline CDR1 and CDR2: LNHDA and SQIVND (reference sequence). After removal of 5 bases from V and 8 bases from J, the junction contained 9 bases not matched to a gene.

The chain has TRBV6-2 or TRBV6-3 and TRBJ2-5; TRBD2 agrees at 12 bases. Germline V CDR1 and CDR2: MNHEY, SVGEGT. J was trimmed by 5 bases and V by 0 bases; bases with no gene match: 13. The length of the CDR3 is 19 residues. CDR3 nucleotides: TGTGCCAGCAGTTACTCGTCCCCCTCTAGCGGGGGGGCGTGGGAGACCCAGTACTTC. Its protein is CASSYSSPSSGGAWETQYF.

The chain links TRBV6-2 or TRBV6-3 to TRBJ2-1; TRBD2 agrees at 12 bases. V lost 0 bases, J lost 4 bases, and 10 bases stayed unmatched. The length of the CDR3 is 19 residues. The germline gives CDR1 MNHEY, CDR2 SVGEGT. As DNA, the CDR3 is TGTGCCAGCAGTTACTCGAGACTAGCGGGAGCGATTGGGTACAATGAGCAGTTCTTC. This codes for CASSYSRLAGAIGYNEQFF.

The J gene is TRBJ2-7, the V gene TRBV5-4, with TRBD1 matching 9 bases. Germline trimming cut 5 bases from V and 3 bases from J; bases unmatched to any gene: 6. The CDR3 is 14 residues long. CDR1 and CDR2 (germline): SGHNT, YYREEE (reference sequence). The CDR3 is CASSTTGGSYEQYF. The CDR3 DNA reads TGTGCCAGCAGTACGACAGGGGGGAGCTACGAGCAGTACTTC.

The chain uses TRBV5-1 and TRBJ1-5, with D possibly being TRBD1 (5 bases). V was trimmed by 0 bases and J by 8 bases, leaving 15 bases between them. This CDR3 comprises 15 residues. The V gene's germline CDR1 is SGHRS and CDR2 YFSETQ. For the CDR3, the DNA is TGCGCCAGCAGCTTGGGGAGTAATTGGGGGGAGCCCCAGCATTTT. Encoded protein: CASSLGSNWGEPQHF. Using reference TRBV5-1 and TRBJ1-5 for the parts outside the CDR3, the full variable domain is KAGVTQTPRYLIKTRGQQVTLSCSPISGHRSVSWYQQTPGQGLQFLFEYFSETQRNKGNFPGRFSGRQFSNSRSEMNVSTLELGDSALYLCASSLGSNWGEPQHFGDGTRLSIL.

The chain's CDR3 is CASSVDRGPSGNTIYF. As DNA, the CDR3 is TGTGCCAGCAGCGTGGACAGGGGTCCCTCTGGAAACACCATATATTTT. V gene TRBV9 combines with J gene TRBJ1-3, with 9 bases lining up with TRBD1. Trimming removed 2 bases from V and 0 bases from J; junction bases left unmatched: 3. The CDR3 runs 16 residues. The V gene's germline CDR1 is SGDLS and CDR2 YYNGEE.

The rearrangement links TRBV6-5 to TRBJ1-2; 7 bases agree with TRBD1. The CDR3 is 12 residues long. Germline CDR1 is MNHEY and CDR2 is SVGAGI. V dropped 11 bases and J dropped 7; count of bases not matched to a gene: 10. The CDR3 region has the DNA TGTGCCGCCACGACAGGGAGCGGTGGCTACACCTTC. Translating it yields CAATTGSGGYTF.

This clone has a single count. J is TRBJ1-1 and V is TRBV19; D may be TRBD1 (5 bases). The V end lost 5 bases, the J end lost 3 bases, and 10 bases lay between the germline ends. CDR1 is LNHDA, CDR2 SQIVND, per germline (reference sequence). CDR3 length: 13 residues. This chain's CDR3 is CASSETVHTEAFF. CDR3 sequence (DNA): TGTGCCAGTAGTGAGACAGTCCACACTGAAGCTTTCTTT.

The chain recombines TRBV27 with TRBJ1-5, with D perhaps TRBD1 (5 bases). The CDR3 loop spans 17 amino acids. Germline V gene data show CDR1 as MNHEY and CDR2 as SMNVEV (reference sequence). V lost 4 bases to trimming and J lost 4 bases, with 20 bases between them. The CDR3 sequence: CASSSPQQALLNQPQHF. The CDR3 DNA follows: TGTGCCAGCAGTTCCCCCCAACAGGCCCTATTAAATCAGCCCCAGCATTTT.

The rearrangement joins TRBV3-1 (or the pseudogene TRBV3-2) to TRBJ2-7; TRBD2 aligns across 11 bases. The CDR3 sequence is 17 residues long. V shed 1 base, J shed 0 bases, and the junction held 5 bases outside the gene matches. CDR1 and CDR2 (germline): LGHDT, YNNKEL (reference sequence). In DNA form, the CDR3 reads TGTGCCAGCAGCCAAGCCCCCGGACTAGCGGGCTCCTACGAGCAGTACTTC. The encoded protein is CASSQAPGLAGSYEQYF.

Only one count was recorded for this clone. The chain carries TRBV6-2 or TRBV6-3 and TRBJ1-1; unclear D gene. V lost 1 base to trimming and J lost 0 bases, with 6 bases between them. From germline, CDR1 is MNHEY and CDR2 SVGEGT. This CDR3 region has 14 residues. Here the CDR3 reads CASSYLQMNTEAFF. CDR3 DNA: TGTGCCAGCAGTTACTTACAGATGAACACTGAAGCTTTCTTT.

The genes are TRBV9 and TRBJ1-1; D perhaps matches TRBD1 (5 bases). Trimming removed 4 bases at V and 1 base at J, with 8 bases between. Per germline, CDR1 SGDLS and CDR2 YYNGEE. This CDR3 is 13 amino acids long. Here the CDR3 reads CASSLQANTEAFF. Written as DNA, the CDR3 is TGTGCCAGCAGCTTACAGGCGAACACTGAAGCTTTCTTT. The variable domain in full, completed from reference TRBV9 and TRBJ1-1, reads DSGVTQTPKHLITATGQRVTLRCSPRSGDLSVYWYQQSLDQGLQFLIQYYNGEERAKGNILERFSAQQFPDLHSELNLSSLELGDSALYFCASSLQANTEAFFGQGTRLTVV.

The rearrangement links TRBV25-1 to TRBJ2-2; D may be TRBD1 (5 bases). This CDR3 has 13 residues. The V and J ends lost 8 bases and 5 bases respectively, with 12 bases between them. CDR1 and CDR2 (germline): MGHDK, SYGVNS. CDR3 bases: TGTGCCAGCGCCCCCCAGGGAACCGGGGAGCTGTTTTTT. As protein: CASAPQGTGELFF.

The gene calls are TRBV5-4 and TRBJ2-3, with 12 bases matching TRBD2. This CDR3 spans 17 amino acids. CDR1 SGHNT and CDR2 YYREEE come from the germline V gene (reference sequence). The ends lost 3 bases at V and 2 bases at J; junction bases unmatched: 7. The CDR3 bases are TGTGCCAGCAGCTCTGGACTAGCGGGGCCCCCCACAGATACGCAGTATTTT. Its translation: CASSSGLAGPPTDTQYF.

The J gene is TRBJ1-5, the V gene TRBV4-1; D perhaps matches TRBD1 (6 bases). The V end lost 1 base, the J end lost 5 bases, and 15 bases lay between the germline ends. The germline V gene encodes CDR1 MGHRA and CDR2 YSYEKL. The CDR3 sequence is 16 residues long. In DNA, the CDR3 is TGCGCCAGCAGCCAAGTACTGGACAGATCTTATCAGCCCCAGCATTTT. The encoded protein is CASSQVLDRSYQPQHF.

The chain couples TRBV2 to TRBJ1-3; D remains ambiguous. From germline, CDR1 is SNHLY and CDR2 FYNNEI. Between the trimmed V and J ends, which lost 4 bases and 0 bases, there was a span of 13 bases. CDR3 length equals 16 residues. CDR3 residues: CASSGRRDFSGNTIYF. CDR3 DNA sequence: TGTGCCAGCAGTGGGCGTAGAGACTTCTCTGGAAACACCATATATTTT.

The rearrangement joins TRBV7-9 to TRBJ2-5; tentative D call: TRBD1 (6 bases). Germline V gene sequence: CDR1 SEHNR, CDR2 FQNEAQ (reference sequence). Trimming removed 2 bases at V and 5 bases at J, with 15 bases between. This CDR3 comprises 15 residues. This CDR3 is CASSLSGQGWETQYF. CDR3 DNA sequence: TGTGCCAGCAGCTTATCCGGGCAGGGGTGGGAGACCCAGTACTTC.

The CDR3 sequence is CASSWDRARETQYF. CDR3 nucleotides: TGTGCCAGCAGCTGGGACAGGGCACGCGAGACCCAGTACTTC. The chain carries TRBV7-2 and TRBJ2-5, with 9 bases identical to TRBD1. CDR1 is SGHTA, CDR2 FQGNSA, per germline. The CDR3 extends over 14 amino acids. The V and J ends lost 4 bases and 5 bases, in that order; junction bases with no gene match: 5. Full variable domain (rest looked up from reference TRBV7-2 and TRBJ2-5): GAGVSQSPSNKVTEKGKDVELRCDPISGHTALYWYRQSLGQGLEFLIYFQGNSAPDKSGLPSDRFSAERTGGSVSTLTIQRTQQEDSAVYLCASSWDRARETQYFGPGTRLLVL.

This chain links TRBV5-1 with TRBJ2-1; D remains unclear. Per germline, CDR1 SGHRS and CDR2 YFSETQ. The CDR3 runs to 15 residues. V shed 4 bases and J shed 6 bases, with 17 bases lying between them. DNA of the CDR3: TGCGCCAGCAGCGAACTGCGGCTAGAAAGCAATGAGCAGTTCTTC. Its protein is CASSELRLESNEQFF.

The chain has TRBV28 and TRBJ1-6, with D possibly matching TRBD1 (5 bases). Germline-derived CDR1 and CDR2 are MDHEN and SYDVKM. V was trimmed by 6 bases and J by 6 bases, leaving 9 bases between them. The CDR3 loop spans 13 amino acids. The DNA of the CDR3 is TGTGCCAGCAGCGTGGGGGGTAATTCACCCCTCCACTTT. The encoded protein is CASSVGGNSPLHF.

This chain joins TRBV5-1 and TRBJ2-5; 10 nucleotides match TRBD1. V dropped 4 bases and J dropped 3; count of bases not matched to a gene: 9. CDR3 length equals 16 residues. Looked up from germline, CDR1 is SGHRS and CDR2 is YFSETQ. The CDR3 reads CASSQAGTGAEETQYF. The CDR3 coding sequence is TGCGCCAGCAGCCAAGCCGGGACAGGGGCCGAAGAGACCCAGTACTTC.

This rearrangement joins TRBV30 to TRBJ2-1; 8 bases are shared with TRBD2. This CDR3 contains 15 residues. Germline V lookup: CDR1 GTSNPN, CDR2 SVGIG (reference sequence). Losses at the gene ends were 5 bases for V and 4 bases for J; bases not matched to a gene: 10. The CDR3 sequence is CAWRQGTSSYNEQFF. CDR3 sequence (DNA): TGTGCCTGGCGACAAGGGACTAGTTCGTACAATGAGCAGTTCTTC.

This clone appeared a single time. V gene TRBV5-1 combines with J gene TRBJ2-7, with D perhaps matching TRBD2 (5 bases). The CDR3 length is 17 residues. Germline loops: CDR1 SGHRS, CDR2 YFSETQ. With 0 bases removed from V and 0 bases from J, the gap between germline ends came to 16 bases. The CDR3 spells CASSLGAGATGSYEQYF. DNA for the CDR3: TGCGCCAGCAGCTTGGGTGCGGGCGCGACGGGCTCCTACGAGCAGTACTTC.

The rearrangement uses TRBV5-8 and TRBJ1-2, with a possible D match to TRBD1 (6 bases). The germline V and J ends were trimmed by 6 bases and 1 base, with 16 bases remaining between them. Germline V gives CDR1 SGHTS, CDR2 YDEGEE. The CDR3 has 15 amino acids. The CDR3 loop is CASNQQGWVNYGYTF. The CDR3 DNA reads TGTGCCAGCAACCAACAGGGTTGGGTTAACTATGGCTACACCTTC. The full variable domain, its missing parts supplied by reference TRBV5-8 and TRBJ1-2, is EAGVTQSPTHLIKTRGQQATLRCSPISGHTSVYWYQQALGLGLQFLLWYDEGEERNRGNFPPRFSGRQFPNYSSELNVNALELEDSALYLCASNQQGWVNYGYTFGSGTRLTVV.